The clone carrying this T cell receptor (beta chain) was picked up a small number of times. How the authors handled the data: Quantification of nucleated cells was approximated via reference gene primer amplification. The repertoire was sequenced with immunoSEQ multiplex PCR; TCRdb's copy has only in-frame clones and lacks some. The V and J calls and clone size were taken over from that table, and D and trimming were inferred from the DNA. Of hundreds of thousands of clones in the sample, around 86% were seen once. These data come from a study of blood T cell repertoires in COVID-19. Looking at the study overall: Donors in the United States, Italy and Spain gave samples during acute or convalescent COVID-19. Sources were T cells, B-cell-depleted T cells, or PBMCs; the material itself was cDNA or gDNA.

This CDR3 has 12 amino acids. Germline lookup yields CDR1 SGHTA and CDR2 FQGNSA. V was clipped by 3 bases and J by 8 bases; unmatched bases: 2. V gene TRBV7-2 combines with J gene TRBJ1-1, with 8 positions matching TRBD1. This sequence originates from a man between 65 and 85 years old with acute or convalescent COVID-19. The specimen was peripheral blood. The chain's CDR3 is CASSLDRAEAFF. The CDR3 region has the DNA TGTGCCAGCAGCTTGGACAGGGCGGAAGCTTTCTTT.